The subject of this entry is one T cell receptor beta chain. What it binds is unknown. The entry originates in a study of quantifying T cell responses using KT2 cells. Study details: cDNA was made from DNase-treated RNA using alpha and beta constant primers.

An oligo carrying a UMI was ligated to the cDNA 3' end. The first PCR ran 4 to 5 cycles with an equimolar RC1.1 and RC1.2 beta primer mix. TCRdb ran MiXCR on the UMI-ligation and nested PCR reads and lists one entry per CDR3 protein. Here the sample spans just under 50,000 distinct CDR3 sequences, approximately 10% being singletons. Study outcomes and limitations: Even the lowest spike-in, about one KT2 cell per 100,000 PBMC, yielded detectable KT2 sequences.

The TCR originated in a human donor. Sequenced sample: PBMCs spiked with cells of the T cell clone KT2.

The DNA of the CDR3 is TGCAGTGCTAGAGTGGGGGAGGGGCCCACTGAAGCTTTCTTT. It specifies CSARVGEGPTEAFF. The chain combines TRBV20-1 with TRBJ1-1, with a weak D call TRBD1 (5 bases). Germline CDR1 reads DFQATT; CDR2 reads SNEGSKA (reference sequence). There are 14 residues in the CDR3. Trimming removed 1 base from V and 4 bases from J, with 13 bases in between.